The 12 T cell receptor beta chains presented below share a single source sample, sequenced in a study of blood T cell repertoires in COVID-19. Profiled with immunoSEQ multiplex PCR; TCRdb holds only in-frame clones, not every one. The sample lists under 150,000 clones; roughly 90% were seen once. The sequenced sample consisted of peripheral blood. These receptors were obtained from a man aged 50-59 years with acute or convalescent COVID-19.

The chain joins TRBV7-9 to TRBJ1-1, with 9 bases that match TRBD1. J gave up 5 bases and V 5 bases, and 12 bases lay outside the gene matches. This CDR3 has 16 residues. Germline CDR1 SEHNR, CDR2 FQNEAQ (reference sequence). DNA of the CDR3: TGTGCCAGCAGCCCCTGGACAGGGGAGGGTAGGACTGAAGCTTTCTTT. Its translation is CASSPWTGEGRTEAFF.

The chain links TRBV24-1 to TRBJ2-3; the D gene is possibly TRBD2 (5 bases). Deletions cut 5 bases from V and 2 bases from J, with 13 bases between. The germline CDR1 and CDR2 sequences are KGHDR and SFDVKD. The CDR3 has 15 residues. CDR3 protein: CATSAARGFTDTQYF. The CDR3 DNA reads as TGTGCCACCAGTGCGGCCCGGGGATTCACAGATACGCAGTATTTT.

The V call is TRBV19, the J call TRBJ2-5; D is ambiguous. V gave up 3 bases and J gave up 1 base, with 6 bases separating them. Germline CDR1 LNHDA, CDR2 SQIVND (reference sequence). This CDR3 contains 13 residues. The CDR3 nucleotides are TGTGCCAGTAGTATGCTACTCCAAGAGACCCAGTACTTC. Amino acids: CASSMLLQETQYF.

The chain joins TRBV9 to TRBJ1-1; D might be TRBD1 (5 bases). Germline loops: CDR1 SGDLS, CDR2 YYNGEE. The CDR3 covers 14 residues. V lost 2 bases and J lost 2, with 10 bases in between. DNA of the CDR3: TGTGCCAGCAGCGTCGGACACCTAAACACTGAAGCTTTCTTT. Protein product: CASSVGHLNTEAFF.

The chain employs TRBV3-1 (or the pseudogene TRBV3-2) and TRBJ2-2, with 8 bases that match TRBD2. Unmatched junction bases numbered 11, after V lost 4 bases and J lost 7 bases. The CDR3 has 16 amino acids. Germline CDR1 reads LGHDT; CDR2 reads YNNKEL (reference sequence). The CDR3 spells CASSRSPGGPGGELFF. CDR3 in DNA: TGTGCCAGCAGCCGCTCCCCGGGAGGGCCTGGCGGGGAGCTGTTTTTT.

The chain uses TRBV5-5 and TRBJ2-3; TRBD2 might be the D (6 bases). In germline, CDR1 is SGHKS, CDR2 YYEKEE (reference sequence). V was pared by 5 bases and J by 4 bases, with 20 bases between. The CDR3 runs 16 residues. This chain's CDR3 is CASSLLPGGTADTQYF. Here the CDR3 DNA reads TGTGCCAGCAGTCTGTTGCCTGGCGGGACCGCAGATACGCAGTATTTT.

V gene TRBV19 combines with J gene TRBJ2-2; maybe TRBD2 (5 bases). Trimming pared 4 bases from V and 8 bases from J, leaving 17 bases between. The CDR3 is made up of 15 amino acids. Per germline, CDR1 LNHDA and CDR2 SQIVND (reference sequence). The CDR3 DNA sequence: TGTGCCAGTAGTACGGGTCAACTAGTCCGTGGGGAGCTGTTTTTT. Its translation: CASSTGQLVRGELFF. Using reference TRBV19 and TRBJ2-2 for the parts outside the CDR3, the full variable domain is DGGITQSPKYLFRKEGQNVTLSCEQNLNHDAMYWYRQDPGQGLRLIYYSQIVNDFQKGDIAEGYSVSREKKESFPLTVTSAQKNPTAFYLCASSTGQLVRGELFFGEGSRLTVL.

There are a few counts of this clone. The CDR3: CASSFAGPTNTGELFF. In DNA, the CDR3 is TGTGCCAGCAGCTTTGCAGGGCCTACGAACACCGGGGAGCTGTTTTTT. The genes are TRBV13 and TRBJ2-2; tentatively, D is TRBD1 (5 bases). This CDR3 spans 16 amino acids. V was clipped by 3 bases and J by 0 bases, with 11 bases between them. CDR1 and CDR2 (germline): PRHDT, FYEKMQ (reference sequence).

The rearrangement uses TRBV4-1 and TRBJ1-2; 9 bases line up with TRBD1. Trimming removed 5 bases from V and 7 bases from J; junction bases left unmatched: 8. Germline V gene lookup returns CDR1 MGHRA and CDR2 YSYEKL. The CDR3 covers 14 residues. In DNA form, the CDR3 reads TGCGCCAGCAGCAGCGGGACAGGGAATTTTGGCTACACCTTC. It translates to CASSSGTGNFGYTF.

This clone was detected once. DNA of the CDR3: TGTGCCAGCAGCCAGGGGGCCTATTTGGAGCAGTACTTC. It is translated as CASSQGAYLEQYF. The V call is TRBV3-1 (or the pseudogene TRBV3-2), the J call TRBJ2-7; tentatively, D is TRBD1 (6 bases). The CDR3 has 13 amino acids. Trimming stripped 3 bases from V and 7 bases from J, with 13 bases between. The germline V gene encodes CDR1 LGHDT and CDR2 YNNKEL (reference sequence).

The chain has TRBV6-5 and TRBJ1-5, with D possibly matching TRBD1 (5 bases). The CDR3 has 15 amino acids. Looked up from germline, CDR1 is MNHEY and CDR2 is SVGAGI. The V gene lost 0 bases and the J gene lost 6 bases, with 12 bases spanning the gap. CDR3 region: CASSYSTATRQPQHF. CDR3 DNA: TGTGCCAGCAGTTACTCGACAGCGACGCGTCAGCCCCAGCATTTT.

The chain links TRBV19 to TRBJ2-5; 10 bases are shared with TRBD2. Germline lookup yields CDR1 LNHDA and CDR2 SQIVND (reference sequence). Losses at the gene ends were 2 bases for V and 2 bases for J; bases not matched to a gene: 2. The CDR3 runs to 15 residues. As DNA, the CDR3 is TGTGCCAGTAGTATATCTAGCGGGAGTCAAGAGACCCAGTACTTC. Protein: CASSISSGSQETQYF.